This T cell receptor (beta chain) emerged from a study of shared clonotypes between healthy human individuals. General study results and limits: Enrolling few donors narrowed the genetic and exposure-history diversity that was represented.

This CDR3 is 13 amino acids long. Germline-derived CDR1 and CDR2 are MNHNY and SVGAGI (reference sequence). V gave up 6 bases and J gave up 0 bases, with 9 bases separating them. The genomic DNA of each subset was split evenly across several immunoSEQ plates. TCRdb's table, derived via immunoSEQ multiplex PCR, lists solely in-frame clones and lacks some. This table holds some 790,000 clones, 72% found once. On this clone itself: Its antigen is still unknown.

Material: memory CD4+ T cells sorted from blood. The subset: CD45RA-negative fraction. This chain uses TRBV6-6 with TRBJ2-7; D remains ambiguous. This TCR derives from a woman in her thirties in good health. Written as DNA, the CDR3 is TGTGCCAGCAGGGGGATGAGCTCCTACGAGCAGTACTTC. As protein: CASRGMSSYEQYF.